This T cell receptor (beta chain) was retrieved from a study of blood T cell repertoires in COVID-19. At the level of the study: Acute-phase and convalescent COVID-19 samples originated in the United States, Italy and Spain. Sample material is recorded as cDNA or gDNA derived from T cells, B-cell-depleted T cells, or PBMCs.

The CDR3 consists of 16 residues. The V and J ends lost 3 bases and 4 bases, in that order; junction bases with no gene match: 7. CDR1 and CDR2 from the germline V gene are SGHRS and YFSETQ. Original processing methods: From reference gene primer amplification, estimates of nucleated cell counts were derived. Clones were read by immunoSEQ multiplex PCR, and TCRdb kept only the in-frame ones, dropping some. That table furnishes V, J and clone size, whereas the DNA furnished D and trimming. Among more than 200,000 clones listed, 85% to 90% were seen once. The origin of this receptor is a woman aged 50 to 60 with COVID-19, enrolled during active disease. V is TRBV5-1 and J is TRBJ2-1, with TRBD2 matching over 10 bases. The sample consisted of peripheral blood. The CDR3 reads CASSWAGTSVYNEQFF. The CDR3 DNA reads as TGCGCCAGCAGCTGGGCCGGGACTAGCGTATACAATGAGCAGTTCTTC.